This T cell receptor (beta chain) was documented in a study of T cells after yellow fever vaccination. At the level of the study: Where fractions had low cell numbers, libraries were prepared from them with the SMART-Seq v4 Ultra Low Input RNA kit. Whole-study findings and limits: Subsequent to the booster, the majority of primary-vaccination clones reappeared (96% CD4, approximately 90% CD8). The study found a weaker secondary response that peaked faster, day 5 versus 15.

CDR1 and CDR2 (germline): SGHVS, FNYEAQ. The CDR3 consists of 13 residues. The junction had 1 base not matched to a gene; V was cut back by 3 bases and J by 5 bases. The sample holds a few counts of this clonotype. Its antigen is unknown. Generation of TCR cDNA used 5'RACE template switching (which added a universal primer site and UMIs). TCRdb used MiXCR to reprocess the 5' RACE reads, holding one entry per CDR3 protein. Among 300,000 to 400,000 distinct CDR3 sequences, approximately 12% were seen once, and the ten largest hold about 3%. The chain couples TRBV7-6 to TRBJ2-1, with TRBD1 matching 7 bases. This material consisted of CD4+ T cells sorted from PBMCs, taken 15 days after the yellow fever booster vaccination. The source of this sequence is a man aged 18 to 29 who received the YFV17D yellow fever vaccine. This chain's CDR3 is CASSFGQDNEQFF. The CDR3 DNA follows: TGTGCCAGCAGCTTTGGACAGGACAATGAGCAGTTCTTC.